Listed below are T cell receptor beta chains from one sample, sequenced in a study of T cell responses to AZD1222 COVID-19 vaccine. The data were produced by immunoSEQ multiplex PCR, yet TCRdb's version contains in-frame clones alone and is incomplete. The repertoire consists of some 140,000 clones, with roughly 87% occurring once and the leading ten covering around a tenth. This specimen consisted of peripheral blood, obtained 28 days after the second AZD1222 dose. Every receptor here comes from an adult who received the AZD1222 COVID-19 vaccine. The CDR3 runs from the conserved cysteine through the conserved F or W. The D gene is left open where the match is weak. Some rows mark clone size as missing; the rest say once, few, many or name a class of expanded clone.

d_gene: .
abundance: .
j_gene: TRBJ2-7
v_gene: TRBV10-2
CDR3nt: TGCGCCAGCAGTGAGAGTGTGGGAGTGAGGGGCGGGCAGTACTTC
CDR3aa: CASSESVGVRGGQYF

d_gene: TRBD1
abundance: .
j_gene: TRBJ2-2
v_gene: TRBV25-1
CDR3nt: TGTGCCAGCAGTGAGGGACAGACACCCGGGGAGCTGTTTTTT
CDR3aa: CASSEGQTPGELFF

d_gene: .
abundance: .
j_gene: TRBJ2-3
v_gene: TRBV18
CDR3nt: TGTGCCAGCTCACCACGTGGGTGGGACTTCTCCACAGATACGCAGTATTTT
CDR3aa: CASSPRGWDFSTDTQYF

d_gene: TRBD1
abundance: .
j_gene: TRBJ2-7
v_gene: TRBV5-5
CDR3nt: TGTGCCAGCAGCCTCCAGGGGGCATCGGGCGAGCAGTACTTC
CDR3aa: CASSLQGASGEQYF

d_gene: .
abundance: .
j_gene: TRBJ1-2
v_gene: TRBV29-1
CDR3nt: TGCAGCGTCGCGGGGGGGAGGTCTGGACAGTCCTATGGCTACACCTTC
CDR3aa: CSVAGGRSGQSYGYTF

d_gene: TRBD1
abundance: few
j_gene: TRBJ1-1
v_gene: TRBV2
CDR3nt: TGTGCCAGCAGTGAAGCGCAGGGGGACCGTAGTGCTTTCTTT
CDR3aa: CASSEAQGDRSAFF

d_gene: TRBD2
abundance: .
j_gene: TRBJ2-7
v_gene: TRBV6-2/TRBV6-3
CDR3nt: TGTGCCAGCAGTTTAACGCTGACTGGACTAGCGATAGCCTCCGGTTACGAGCAGTACTTC
CDR3aa: CASSLTLTGLAIASGYEQYF

d_gene: .
abundance: .
j_gene: TRBJ2-5
v_gene: TRBV6-2/TRBV6-3
CDR3nt: TGTGCCAGCAGTACCCCAGGGCGGGGCCAAGAGACCCAGTACTTC
CDR3aa: CASSTPGRGQETQYF

d_gene: .
abundance: .
j_gene: TRBJ2-7
v_gene: TRBV5-1
CDR3nt: TGCGCCAGCAGCTTGGGGCAGGCTCCCTCCTACGAGCAGTACTTC
CDR3aa: CASSLGQAPSYEQYF

d_gene: .
abundance: .
j_gene: TRBJ1-1
v_gene: TRBV5-1
CDR3nt: TGCGCCAGCAGCTTGGACGTTATGAACACTGAAGCTTTCTTT
CDR3aa: CASSLDVMNTEAFF

d_gene: .
abundance: .
j_gene: TRBJ1-5
v_gene: TRBV5-5
CDR3nt: TGTGCCAGCAGCTCAGAGAGAGATCAGCCCCAGCATTTT
CDR3aa: CASSSERDQPQHF

d_gene: .
abundance: .
j_gene: TRBJ1-4
v_gene: TRBV3-1/TRBV3-2
CDR3nt: TGTGCCAGCAGCCAAGGGGCCCCCGGTGGTGAAAAACTGTTTTTT
CDR3aa: CASSQGAPGGEKLFF

d_gene: .
abundance: .
j_gene: TRBJ1-5
v_gene: TRBV30
CDR3nt: TGTGCCTGGAGTTACAAAGGCAATCAGCCCCAGCATTTT
CDR3aa: CAWSYKGNQPQHF

d_gene: .
abundance: .
j_gene: TRBJ2-2
v_gene: TRBV30
CDR3nt: TGTGCCTGGAGTCCTTTGGACGGGGAGCTGTTTTTT
CDR3aa: CAWSPLDGELFF

d_gene: .
abundance: .
j_gene: TRBJ1-2
v_gene: TRBV4-2
CDR3nt: TGTGCCAGCAGCCGAGAGGGGGGATATGGCTACACCTTC
CDR3aa: CASSREGGYGYTF

d_gene: .
abundance: .
j_gene: TRBJ1-1
v_gene: TRBV5-1
CDR3nt: TGCGCCAGCAGCCGGGGAGGTACTGAAGCTTTCTTT
CDR3aa: CASSRGGTEAFF

d_gene: .
abundance: .
j_gene: TRBJ1-3
v_gene: TRBV10-3
CDR3nt: TGTGCCATCAGTGAGGCCACAGGGTTAAACACCATATATTTT
CDR3aa: CAISEATGLNTIYF

d_gene: .
abundance: once
j_gene: TRBJ1-1
v_gene: TRBV6-5
CDR3nt: TGTGCCAGCACCTTATACGGGGGGGTGAACACTGAAGCTTTCTTT
CDR3aa: CASTLYGGVNTEAFF

d_gene: .
abundance: .
j_gene: TRBJ1-2
v_gene: TRBV19
CDR3nt: TGTGCCAGTACCGACAGAGTCTATGGCTACACCTTC
CDR3aa: CASTDRVYGYTF

d_gene: .
abundance: .
j_gene: TRBJ1-5
v_gene: TRBV2
CDR3nt: TGTGCCAGCAGTGGACCGAATAGCAATCAGCCCCAGCATTTT
CDR3aa: CASSGPNSNQPQHF

d_gene: .
abundance: .
j_gene: TRBJ1-2
v_gene: TRBV7-3
CDR3nt: TGTGCCAGCAGTCCCACAGGGAACTATGGCTACACCTTC
CDR3aa: CASSPTGNYGYTF

d_gene: TRBD1
abundance: once
j_gene: TRBJ2-7
v_gene: TRBV6-1
CDR3nt: TGTGCCAGCAGGGAGACAGGGACCTCCTACGAGCAGTACTTC
CDR3aa: CASRETGTSYEQYF

d_gene: TRBD1
abundance: .
j_gene: TRBJ1-2
v_gene: TRBV7-2
CDR3nt: TGTGCCAGCAGCTCACTGGGACAGGGGGAAGGCTACACCTTC
CDR3aa: CASSSLGQGEGYTF

d_gene: TRBD1
abundance: .
j_gene: TRBJ2-7
v_gene: TRBV6-5
CDR3nt: TGTGCCAGCGTACCGGGACAGGGCCCCTACGAGCAGTACTTC
CDR3aa: CASVPGQGPYEQYF

d_gene: .
abundance: .
j_gene: TRBJ1-2
v_gene: TRBV30
CDR3nt: TGCGGGGGTGGTGGCTACACCTTC
CDR3aa: CGGGGYTF

d_gene: TRBD1
abundance: once
j_gene: TRBJ1-2
v_gene: TRBV6-2/TRBV6-3
CDR3nt: TGTGCCAGCAGTTACTCAGGGACAGCTAACTATGGCTACACCTTC
CDR3aa: CASSYSGTANYGYTF

d_gene: .
abundance: .
j_gene: TRBJ1-1
v_gene: TRBV3-1/TRBV3-2
CDR3nt: TGTGCCAGCAGCCAAAATCTCCCAGGGATGAACACTGAAGCTTTCTTT
CDR3aa: CASSQNLPGMNTEAFF

d_gene: .
abundance: .
j_gene: TRBJ1-4
v_gene: TRBV18
CDR3nt: TGTGCCAGCTCACCACAGGAGTCAACTAATGAAAAACTGTTTTTT
CDR3aa: CASSPQESTNEKLFF

d_gene: TRBD2
abundance: .
j_gene: TRBJ2-1
v_gene: TRBV7-2
CDR3nt: TGTGCCAGCAGCCAACGACTAGCGGGAGAGGGGGAGCAGTTCTTC
CDR3aa: CASSQRLAGEGEQFF

d_gene: .
abundance: .
j_gene: TRBJ1-3
v_gene: TRBV4-3
CDR3nt: TGCGCCAGCAGCCCCCACACTGGCTCTGGAAACACCATATATTTT
CDR3aa: CASSPHTGSGNTIYF

d_gene: .
abundance: .
j_gene: TRBJ1-2
v_gene: TRBV2
CDR3nt: TGTGCCAGGAGAGGAGAGACGGGTGGCTACACCTTC
CDR3aa: CARRGETGGYTF

d_gene: TRBD2
abundance: .
j_gene: TRBJ2-1
v_gene: TRBV18
CDR3nt: TGTGCCAGCTCACCGGGGACTAGCACTTTTTTTCCGTTCTTC
CDR3aa: CASSPGTSTFFPFF

d_gene: TRBD1
abundance: .
j_gene: TRBJ2-5
v_gene: TRBV27
CDR3nt: TGTGCCAGCAGTCAGGGGGCAAAGACCCAGTACTTC
CDR3aa: CASSQGAKTQYF

d_gene: TRBD1
abundance: .
j_gene: TRBJ1-1
v_gene: TRBV7-9
CDR3nt: TGTGCCAGCAGCCGACAGGGAAACACTGAAGCTTTCTTT
CDR3aa: CASSRQGNTEAFF

d_gene: TRBD1
abundance: .
j_gene: TRBJ1-4
v_gene: TRBV7-9
CDR3nt: TGTGCCAGCAGCGGCGGACAGGGTGAGGAAAAACTGTTTTTT
CDR3aa: CASSGGQGEEKLFF

d_gene: TRBD1
abundance: .
j_gene: TRBJ2-4
v_gene: TRBV19
CDR3nt: TGTGCCACCCAACACATTGGGACAGGGGCAAACATTCAGTACTTC
CDR3aa: CATQHIGTGANIQYF

d_gene: TRBD1
abundance: .
j_gene: TRBJ1-5
v_gene: TRBV12-5
CDR3nt: TGTGCTAGTGGTTGGGATACAGGGGGTTCCTGGCCCCAGCATTTT
CDR3aa: CASGWDTGGSWPQHF

d_gene: .
abundance: .
j_gene: TRBJ1-1
v_gene: TRBV29-1
CDR3nt: TGCAGCGTTGAAGTTCAGTGGAACACTGAAGCTTTCTTT
CDR3aa: CSVEVQWNTEAFF

d_gene: .
abundance: .
j_gene: TRBJ1-5
v_gene: TRBV10-1
CDR3nt: TGCGCCAGCAGTGAAAGGGAAAATCAGCCCCAGCATTTT
CDR3aa: CASSERENQPQHF

d_gene: .
abundance: .
j_gene: TRBJ1-5
v_gene: TRBV11-2
CDR3nt: TGTGCCAGCAGCTTAGACAGATATCAGCCCCAGCATTTT
CDR3aa: CASSLDRYQPQHF

d_gene: .
abundance: few
j_gene: TRBJ2-7
v_gene: TRBV4-1
CDR3nt: TGCGCCAGCAGCCAAGTCCCTAATTCGGGGGTGGGCGAGCAGTACTTC
CDR3aa: CASSQVPNSGVGEQYF

d_gene: .
abundance: .
j_gene: TRBJ1-5
v_gene: TRBV10-3
CDR3nt: TGTGCCATCAGTCATCAGGACAGCAGCAATCAGCCCCAGCATTTT
CDR3aa: CAISHQDSSNQPQHF

d_gene: .
abundance: .
j_gene: TRBJ1-4
v_gene: TRBV18
CDR3nt: TGTGCCAGCTCACCAGGGATACCTAATGAAAAACTGTTTTTT
CDR3aa: CASSPGIPNEKLFF

d_gene: TRBD1
abundance: .
j_gene: TRBJ2-7
v_gene: TRBV7-2
CDR3nt: TGTGCCAGCAGCTTGTCCGGACCGATCGAGGGGGCAGTATCCGAGCAGTACTTC
CDR3aa: CASSLSGPIEGAVSEQYF

d_gene: .
abundance: .
j_gene: TRBJ1-1
v_gene: TRBV6-6
CDR3nt: TGTGCCAGCAATCGGGTGGGGCCCCGAGGGAACACTGAAGCTTTCTTT
CDR3aa: CASNRVGPRGNTEAFF

d_gene: TRBD1
abundance: few
j_gene: TRBJ1-2
v_gene: TRBV10-3
CDR3nt: TGTGCCATCTCGGGGACAGGCCGAGCTAACTATGGCTACACCTTC
CDR3aa: CAISGTGRANYGYTF

d_gene: TRBD1
abundance: .
j_gene: TRBJ2-7
v_gene: TRBV5-1
CDR3nt: TGCGCCAGCAGCCCAGGGACAGGGAGGAACGAGCAGTACTTC
CDR3aa: CASSPGTGRNEQYF

d_gene: .
abundance: .
j_gene: TRBJ2-2
v_gene: TRBV6-1
CDR3nt: TGTGCCAGCAGTGAAGAAGGCCCCTGGACCGGGGAGCTGTTTTTT
CDR3aa: CASSEEGPWTGELFF

d_gene: .
abundance: .
j_gene: TRBJ2-1
v_gene: TRBV3-1/TRBV3-2
CDR3nt: TGTGCCAGCAGCCAAGATACCGTCTCCTACAATGAGCAGTTCTTC
CDR3aa: CASSQDTVSYNEQFF

d_gene: .
abundance: .
j_gene: TRBJ1-5
v_gene: TRBV14
CDR3nt: TGTGCCAGCCCCTACGCGGGGGAAAATCAGCCCCAGCATTTT
CDR3aa: CASPYAGENQPQHF

d_gene: .
abundance: .
j_gene: TRBJ1-2
v_gene: TRBV19
CDR3nt: TGTGCCAGTAGCACGGAGCCGAGTGGCTACACCTTC
CDR3aa: CASSTEPSGYTF

d_gene: .
abundance: once
j_gene: TRBJ1-2
v_gene: TRBV19
CDR3nt: TGTGCCAGTATCCCCGGATGGGGGGCTAACTATGGCTACACCTTC
CDR3aa: CASIPGWGANYGYTF

d_gene: .
abundance: few
j_gene: TRBJ2-7
v_gene: TRBV5-6
CDR3nt: TGTGCCAGCAGCTTGGGGGGAGACTACGAGCAGTACTTC
CDR3aa: CASSLGGDYEQYF

d_gene: .
abundance: .
j_gene: TRBJ2-5
v_gene: TRBV5-4
CDR3nt: TGTGCCAGCAGCTTTGGCAGGGTAGGGGAGACCCAGTACTTC
CDR3aa: CASSFGRVGETQYF

d_gene: TRBD2
abundance: .
j_gene: TRBJ2-2
v_gene: TRBV19
CDR3nt: TGTGCCAGTAGTCCGGGCGGGAGCCCGAACACCGGGGAGCTGTTTTTT
CDR3aa: CASSPGGSPNTGELFF

d_gene: .
abundance: .
j_gene: TRBJ2-3
v_gene: TRBV5-1
CDR3nt: TGCGCCAGCAGCCCCATATCCCCTGAGGATACGCAGTATTTT
CDR3aa: CASSPISPEDTQYF

d_gene: TRBD1
abundance: .
j_gene: TRBJ1-6
v_gene: TRBV5-1
CDR3nt: TGCGCCAGCAGCATAGGGACAGGTCTGGGATCACCCCTCCACTTT
CDR3aa: CASSIGTGLGSPLHF

d_gene: .
abundance: .
j_gene: TRBJ1-1
v_gene: TRBV19
CDR3nt: TGTGCCAGTAGTATAGTACCGGACACTGAAGCTTTCTTT
CDR3aa: CASSIVPDTEAFF

d_gene: .
abundance: .
j_gene: TRBJ1-2
v_gene: TRBV20-1
CDR3nt: TGCAGTGCTAGTTCTAGTCTCTATGGCTACACCTTC
CDR3aa: CSASSSLYGYTF